The 2 T cell receptor beta chains below come from one sample, sequenced in a study of T cells in tumors after PD-1 blockade. The protocol was immunoSEQ multiplex PCR, while the TCRdb copy is restricted to in-frame clones and leaves out a portion. The sample lists around 45,000 clones; about four fifths were seen once. Sequenced here: PBMCs, sampled before anti-PD-1 treatment. These receptors were taken from a human donor with basal cell carcinoma.

This sequence joins TRBV2 and TRBJ2-4; 9 bases line up with TRBD2. Germline CDR1 reads SNHLY; CDR2 reads FYNNEI. The CDR3 spans 17 residues. The V gene end was trimmed by 4 bases and the J gene end by 0 bases; junction bases not matched to a gene: 7. As DNA, the CDR3 is TGTGCCAGCAGTGGACTAGCGGCCAGACAAGCCAAAAACATTCAGTACTTC. Its translation: CASSGLAARQAKNIQYF.

The CDR3 protein is CATQRGAGETQYF. The DNA for the CDR3 is TGTGCCACCCAGCGGGGGGCCGGGGAGACCCAGTACTTC. The chain recombines TRBV2 with TRBJ2-5, with 9 bases that match TRBD2. V lost 10 bases and J lost 5; bases outside the gene matches: 8. From germline, CDR1 is SNHLY and CDR2 FYNNEI. The CDR3 loop spans 13 amino acids.